This T cell receptor (beta chain) was sequenced in a study of cytomegalovirus exposure and HLA in healthy donors. Study findings and constraints: A later analysis associated approximately 17,000 TCR beta sequences with HLA alleles at a 0.05 false discovery rate. The investigators catalogued under 200 TCR beta chains as cytomegalovirus-associated.

This clone occurred a few times. Its antigen is unknown. The donors comprised healthy bone marrow donors. Donors sampled were nominally healthy, though unrecorded immune exposures were likely. The CDR3 length is 14 residues. Deletions cut 2 bases from V and 3 bases from J, with 9 bases between. Germline assignment: CDR1 SGHNT and CDR2 YYREEE (reference sequence). The PCR contained 60 Vbeta and 13 Jbeta primers. The method was immunoSEQ multiplex PCR; TCRdb's version includes in-frame clones alone and lacks a portion of them. The sample carries about 120,000 clones, approximately 8.6% recorded once. Material: PBMCs. V and J are TRBV5-4 and TRBJ1-5; no reliable D call. The sequence was obtained from a woman aged 40 to 55 in good health and CMV-seropositive. The CDR3 spells CASSFGGDNQPQHF. The CDR3 bases are TGTGCCAGCAGCTTCGGCGGAGACAATCAGCCCCAGCATTTT.